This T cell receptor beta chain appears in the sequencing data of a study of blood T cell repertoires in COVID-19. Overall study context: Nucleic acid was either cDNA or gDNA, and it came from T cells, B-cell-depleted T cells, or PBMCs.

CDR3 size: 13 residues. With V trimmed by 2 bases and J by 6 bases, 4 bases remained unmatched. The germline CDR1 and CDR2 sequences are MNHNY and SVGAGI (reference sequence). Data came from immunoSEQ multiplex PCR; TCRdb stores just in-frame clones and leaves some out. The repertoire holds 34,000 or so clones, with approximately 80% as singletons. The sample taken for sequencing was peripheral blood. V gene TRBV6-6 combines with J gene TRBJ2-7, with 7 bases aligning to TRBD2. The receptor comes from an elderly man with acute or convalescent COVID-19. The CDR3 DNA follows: TGTGCCAGCAGTTACGGCGGGAGCCCCGAGCAGTACTTC. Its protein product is CASSYGGSPEQYF.